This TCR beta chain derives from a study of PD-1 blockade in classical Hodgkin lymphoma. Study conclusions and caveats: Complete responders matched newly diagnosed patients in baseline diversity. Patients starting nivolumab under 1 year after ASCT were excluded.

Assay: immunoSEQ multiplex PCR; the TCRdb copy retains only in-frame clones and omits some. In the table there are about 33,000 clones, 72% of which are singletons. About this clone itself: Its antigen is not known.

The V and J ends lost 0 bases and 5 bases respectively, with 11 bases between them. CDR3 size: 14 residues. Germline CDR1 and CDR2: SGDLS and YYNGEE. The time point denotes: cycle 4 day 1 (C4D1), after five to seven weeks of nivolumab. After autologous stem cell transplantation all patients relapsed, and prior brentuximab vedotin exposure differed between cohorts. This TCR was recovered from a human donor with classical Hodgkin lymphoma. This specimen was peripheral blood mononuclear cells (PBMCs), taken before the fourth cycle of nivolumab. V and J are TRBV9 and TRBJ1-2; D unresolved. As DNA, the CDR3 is TGTGCCAGCAGCGTAGGTCCCGGATTTTATGGCTACACCTTC. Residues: CASSVGPGFYGYTF.